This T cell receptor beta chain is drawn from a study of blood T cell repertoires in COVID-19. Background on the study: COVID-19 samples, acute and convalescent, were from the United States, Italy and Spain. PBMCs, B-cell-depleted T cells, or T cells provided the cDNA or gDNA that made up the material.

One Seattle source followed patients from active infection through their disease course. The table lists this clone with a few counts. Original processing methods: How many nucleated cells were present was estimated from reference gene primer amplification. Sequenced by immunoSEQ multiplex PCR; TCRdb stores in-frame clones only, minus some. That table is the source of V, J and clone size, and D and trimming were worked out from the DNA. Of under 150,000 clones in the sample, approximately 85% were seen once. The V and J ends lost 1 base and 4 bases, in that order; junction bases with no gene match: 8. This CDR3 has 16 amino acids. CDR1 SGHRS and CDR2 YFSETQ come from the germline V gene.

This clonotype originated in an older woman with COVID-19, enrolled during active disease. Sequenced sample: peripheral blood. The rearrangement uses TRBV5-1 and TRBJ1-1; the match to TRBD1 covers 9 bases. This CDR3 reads CASSLTSGTGSTEAFF. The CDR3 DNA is TGCGCCAGCAGCTTGACTTCCGGGACAGGGTCCACTGAAGCTTTCTTT. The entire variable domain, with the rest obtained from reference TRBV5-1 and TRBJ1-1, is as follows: KAGVTQTPRYLIKTRGQQVTLSCSPISGHRSVSWYQQTPGQGLQFLFEYFSETQRNKGNFPGRFSGRQFSNSRSEMNVSTLELGDSALYLCASSLTSGTGSTEAFFGQGTRLTVV.